These 20 T cell receptor beta chains were all obtained from the same sample, sequenced in a study of cytomegalovirus exposure and HLA in healthy donors. Assay: immunoSEQ multiplex PCR; the TCRdb copy retains only in-frame clones and omits some. Among over 20,000 clones listed, approximately 97% were seen once. Sequencing was performed on PBMCs. All receptors derive from a man younger than 45 in good health and CMV-seropositive.

The gene calls are TRBV28 and TRBJ1-5; 7 bases agree with TRBD1. This CDR3 region has 13 residues. V was clipped by 6 bases and J by 6 bases; unmatched bases: 5. Germline V CDR1 and CDR2: MDHEN, SYDVKM. Here the CDR3 DNA reads TGTGCCAGCAGCTCCACAGGGGTTCAGCCCCAGCATTTT. It encodes CASSSTGVQPQHF.

The rearrangement joins TRBV30 to TRBJ2-1; 7 nucleotides align to TRBD2. Germline values: CDR1 GTSNPN, CDR2 SVGIG (reference sequence). This CDR3 spans 15 amino acids. Trimming removed 0 bases from V and 10 bases from J; junction bases left unmatched: 12. Written as DNA, the CDR3 is TGTGCCTGGAGTGTAGGATCACTAGCGTCTTTCGAGCAGTTCTTC. Translated: CAWSVGSLASFEQFF.

This clone was detected only once. The chain joins TRBV5-1 to TRBJ2-3; the D is unclear. Germline V gene sequence: CDR1 SGHRS, CDR2 YFSETQ. Trimming took off 0 bases at V and 2 bases at J, with 4 bases between the two ends. This CDR3 has 13 amino acids. In DNA, the CDR3 is TGCGCCAGCAGCTTGGCCAACACAGATACGCAGTATTTT. Protein product: CASSLANTDTQYF.

This rearrangement joins TRBV6-5 to TRBJ1-4, with D perhaps TRBD1 (6 bases). The CDR3 contains 15 residues. Germline values: CDR1 MNHEY, CDR2 SVGAGI. V gave up 2 bases and J gave up 5 bases, with 12 bases separating them. The CDR3 DNA reads TGTGCCAGCAGTTACGAACCAGGGGAGAATGAAAAACTGTTTTTT. Protein sequence: CASSYEPGENEKLFF.

V usage is TRBV6-5 and J usage is TRBJ1-3; TRBD1 agrees at 9 bases. The length of the CDR3 is 14 residues. Trimming at V came to 4 bases and at J to 4 bases, leaving 2 bases not matched to a gene. The germline CDR1 and CDR2 sequences are MNHEY and SVGAGI. The CDR3 spells CASSSDRGGNTIYF. The CDR3 DNA follows: TGTGCCAGCAGTTCCGACAGGGGGGGAAACACCATATATTTT.

This chain uses TRBV27 with TRBJ2-3; TRBD2 matches at 10 bases. V was pared by 7 bases and J by 1 base, with 5 bases of the junction left unmatched. The CDR3 has 15 residues. The germline gives CDR1 MNHEY, CDR2 SMNVEV (reference sequence). The CDR3 protein is CASNIAGGGTDTQYF. The CDR3 coding sequence is TGTGCCAGCAACATAGCGGGAGGTGGCACAGATACGCAGTATTTT.

The chain couples TRBV6-5 to TRBJ1-3, with D unresolved. Germline V gene lookup returns CDR1 MNHEY and CDR2 SVGAGI. Between the trimmed V and J ends, which lost 3 bases and 4 bases, there was a span of 13 bases. This CDR3 comprises 15 residues. The CDR3 protein is CASSYLSVTGNTIYF. CDR3 DNA: TGTGCCAGCAGTTATCTTTCGGTCACCGGAAACACCATATATTTT.

The chain uses TRBV5-6 and TRBJ2-3, with D maybe TRBD2 (6 bases). There are 17 residues in the CDR3. Trimming left V 1 base short and J 3 bases short, with 18 bases between. The V gene's germline CDR1 is SGHDT and CDR2 YYEEEE. This CDR3 reads CASSLRDSGLVTDTQYF. In DNA, the CDR3 is TGTGCCAGCAGCTTGAGGGACTCGGGATTAGTAACAGATACGCAGTATTTT.

This chain's CDR3 is CAWKTGGNTEAFF. In DNA, the CDR3 is TGTGCCTGGAAGACAGGGGGAAACACTGAAGCTTTCTTT. The chain carries TRBV30 and TRBJ1-1; 9 bases are a match to TRBD1. CDR1 and CDR2 from the germline V gene are GTSNPN and SVGIG (reference sequence). CDR3 size: 13 residues. V lost 4 bases to trimming and J lost 2 bases; unmatched junction nucleotides: 2.

This chain uses TRBV28 with TRBJ2-4; 7 bases align to TRBD1. V lost 4 bases and J lost 6; bases outside the gene matches: 9. Germline V gene sequence: CDR1 MDHEN, CDR2 SYDVKM. CDR3 length: 15 residues. CDR3 residues: CASSSPTGPGNIQYF. CDR3 in DNA: TGTGCCAGCAGTTCCCCGACAGGGCCAGGAAACATTCAGTACTTC.

The CDR3: CASSLQGSNQPQHF. In DNA, the CDR3 is TGTGCCAGCAGTTTACAGGGGAGCAATCAGCCCCAGCATTTT. This sequence joins TRBV27 and TRBJ1-5; possibly TRBD1 for D (6 bases). CDR1 and CDR2 from the germline V gene are MNHEY and SMNVEV (reference sequence). Deletions cut 2 bases from V and 1 base from J, with 6 bases between. This CDR3 comprises 14 residues.

The chain couples TRBV6-4 to TRBJ2-2; D is possibly TRBD2 (6 bases). Looked up from germline, CDR1 is MRHNA and CDR2 is SNTAGT. V shed 4 bases and J shed 3 bases, with 9 bases lying between them. The CDR3 extends over 14 amino acids. The chain's CDR3 is CASSAGRDTGELFF. The CDR3 DNA is TGTGCCAGCAGTGCCGGGAGAGACACCGGGGAGCTGTTTTTT.

The rearrangement joins TRBV14 to TRBJ2-3; D remains ambiguous. The V end lost 3 bases, the J end lost 4 bases, and 2 bases lay between the germline ends. The CDR3 has 11 amino acids. In germline, CDR1 is SGHDN, CDR2 FVKESK. The CDR3 DNA follows: TGTGCCAGCAGCCACGCAGATACGCAGTATTTT. It translates to CASSHADTQYF. Full variable domain (outside the CDR3, taken from reference TRBV14 and TRBJ2-3): EAGVTQFPSHSVIEKGQTVTLRCDPISGHDNLYWYRRVMGKEIKFLLHFVKESKQDESGMPNNRFLAERTGGTYSTLKVQPAELEDSGVYFCASSHADTQYFGPGTRLTVL.

This clone was found a few times. The gene calls are TRBV19 and TRBJ2-7, with TRBD2 matching over 12 bases. Germline V gene data show CDR1 as LNHDA and CDR2 as SQIVND (reference sequence). The CDR3 contains 15 residues. V gave up 4 bases and J gave up 3 bases; unmatched junction bases: 4. Here the CDR3 DNA reads TGTGCCAGTAGTAGGCTAGCGGGAGGGGACTACGAGCAGTACTTC. Amino acid sequence: CASSRLAGGDYEQYF.

The chain recombines TRBV6-5 with TRBJ2-3, with D possibly TRBD1 on 6 matching bases. The CDR3 is 12 residues long. V dropped 6 bases and J dropped 7 bases, with 11 bases sitting between them. The germline V gene has CDR1 MNHEY and CDR2 SVGAGI. CDR3 in DNA: TGTGCCAGCAGCCTGGACAGATATACGCAGTATTTT. Protein sequence: CASSLDRYTQYF.

V and J are TRBV7-2 and TRBJ2-7; 9 bases match TRBD2. V lost 5 bases to trimming and J lost 7 bases; unmatched junction nucleotides: 3. The CDR3 contains 12 residues. Germline CDR1 and CDR2: SGHTA and FQGNSA. CDR3 in amino acids: CASSHGLAEQYF. The CDR3, as DNA: TGTGCCAGCAGCCACGGACTAGCGGAGCAGTACTTC.

V usage is TRBV28 and J usage is TRBJ2-6; no clear D gene. CDR1 and CDR2 from the germline V gene are MDHEN and SYDVKM. V lost 7 bases to trimming and J lost 4 bases, with 8 bases between them. The CDR3 covers 13 residues. The chain's CDR3 is CASNLQGANVLTF. In DNA, the CDR3 is TGTGCCAGCAACCTACAGGGGGCCAACGTCCTGACTTTC.

This clone was observed once. V gene TRBV19 combines with J gene TRBJ1-1, with 8 bases fitting TRBD1. The CDR3 is 13 residues long. Trimming took 4 bases from V and 4 from J; bases not matched to a gene: 2. The germline gives CDR1 LNHDA, CDR2 SQIVND (reference sequence). DNA for the CDR3: TGTGCCAGTAGTACACAGGGGGTCACTGAAGCTTTCTTT. This codes for CASSTQGVTEAFF. Complete variable domain (other parts from reference TRBV19 and TRBJ1-1): DGGITQSPKYLFRKEGQNVTLSCEQNLNHDAMYWYRQDPGQGLRLIYYSQIVNDFQKGDIAEGYSVSREKKESFPLTVTSAQKNPTAFYLCASSTQGVTEAFFGQGTRLTVV.

CDR3 sequence: CASSQVGLARDTQYF. CDR3 coding DNA: TGCGCCAGCAGCCAAGTTGGCCTGGCCCGCGATACGCAGTATTTT. The rearrangement uses TRBV4-1 and TRBJ2-3; no definite D call. V shed 1 base and J shed 6 bases, with 14 bases lying between them. CDR1 and CDR2 from the germline V gene are MGHRA and YSYEKL. The CDR3 covers 15 residues.

About this clone: One end of the junction fails to match germline, which may point to a read error. The chain combines TRBV28 with TRBJ2-3; the D gene is possibly TRBD2 (5 bases). There are 14 residues in the CDR3. In germline, CDR1 is MDHEN, CDR2 SYDVKM. The CDR3 loop reads CASRASASIDTQYF. In nucleotides, the CDR3 is TGTGCCAGCAGGGCCAGCGCTAGCATAGATACGCAGTATTTT.